This TCR beta chain comes out of a study of a mutant IDH1 vaccine in newly diagnosed glioma. About the study: Earlier treatment was radiotherapy, temozolomide, or both, with most getting both. Points from the study as a whole: Patients mounted vaccine-induced immune responses in about 93% of cases. Apparently unrelated to pseudoprogression were changes in the top peripheral T cell clonotypes.

Concerning this clone itself: Its antigen is not known.

Time point denoted: baseline, week 1 (first vaccination visit). Treatment: pre-vaccination baseline after standard-of-care therapy. Every donor had a new WHO grade 3 or 4 astrocytoma that was IDH1-mutant, with loss of nuclear ATRX. Libraries were prepared by immunoSEQ multiplex PCR; TCRdb keeps only in-frame clonotypes and omits some of them. This sample yields about 88,000 clones, of which roughly four fifths are seen a single time; nearly 5.5% belongs to the top ten. The CDR3 covers 13 residues. CDR1 is SNHLY and CDR2 is FYNNEI in the germline V gene. Trimming took off 4 bases at V and 3 bases at J, with 10 bases between the two ends.

The V gene is TRBV2, the J gene TRBJ2-7; no clear D. The receptor comes from a man aged 40-55 years with glioma. Some clones in this sample may be carry-over from other donors' samples. The specimen comprised PBMCs, sampled from a glioma patient treated with radiotherapy, temozolomide or both. The CDR3 loop is CASSGDNIYEQYF. The CDR3 DNA reads TGTGCCAGCAGTGGTGACAACATCTACGAGCAGTACTTC.